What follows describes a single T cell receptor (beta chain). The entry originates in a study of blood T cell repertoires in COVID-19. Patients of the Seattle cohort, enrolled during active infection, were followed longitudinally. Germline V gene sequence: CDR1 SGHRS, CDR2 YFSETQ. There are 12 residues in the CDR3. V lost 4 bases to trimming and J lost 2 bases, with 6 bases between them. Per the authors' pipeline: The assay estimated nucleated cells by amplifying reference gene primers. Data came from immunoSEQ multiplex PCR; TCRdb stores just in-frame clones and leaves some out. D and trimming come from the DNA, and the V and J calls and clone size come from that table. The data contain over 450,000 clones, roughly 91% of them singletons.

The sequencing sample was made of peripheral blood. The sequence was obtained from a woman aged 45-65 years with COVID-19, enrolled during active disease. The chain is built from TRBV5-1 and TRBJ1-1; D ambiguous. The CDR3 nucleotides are TGCGCCAGCAGCGGAGGTAACACTGAAGCTTTCTTT. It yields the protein CASSGGNTEAFF. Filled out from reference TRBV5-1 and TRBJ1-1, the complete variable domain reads KAGVTQTPRYLIKTRGQQVTLSCSPISGHRSVSWYQQTPGQGLQFLFEYFSETQRNKGNFPGRFSGRQFSNSRSEMNVSTLELGDSALYLCASSGGNTEAFFGQGTRLTVV.